Presented here are 9 T cell receptor beta chains from one specimen sequenced in a study of T cell clonality in common variable immunodeficiency. TCRdb's copy holds only in-frame clones and misses some; the assay was immunoSEQ multiplex PCR. The table lists 50,000 to 60,000 clones, with no singletons. The sample taken for sequencing was peripheral blood mononuclear cells. Every receptor here comes from a person aged 18 to 70 in good health.

At least ten counts were recorded for this clone. The CDR3 loop is CASSSGGETQYF. The covered CDR3 bases are TGTGCCAGCAGCTCAGGGGGAGAGACC. The chain is built from TRBV11-3 and TRBJ2-5, with 7 bases identical to TRBD1. The DNA ends 3 residues before the CDR3 does, and the rest of the CDR3 is filled in from the germline J gene. CDR1 is SGHNT, CDR2 YENEEA, per germline. This CDR3 contains 12 residues. With 4 bases clipped from V and 4 bases from J, the junction kept 0 bases outside the gene matches.

In regard to this clone: The CDR3 end is not reached by the read, which stops 3 residues before it; the germline J gene fills it in. The gene calls are TRBV19 and TRBJ2-7, with 10 bases matching TRBD2. This CDR3 contains 14 residues. Germline V gene lookup returns CDR1 LNHDA and CDR2 SQIVND (reference sequence). The V gene end was trimmed by 5 bases and the J gene end by 0 bases; junction bases not matched to a gene: 1. The CDR3 protein is CASSSSGSSYEQYF. The sequenced CDR3 bases are TGTGCCAGTAGTTCTAGCGGGAGCTCCTACGAG.

This clone was recorded at least ten times. The read terminates 3 residues ahead of where the CDR3 ends, so the germline J gene completes it. V is TRBV18 and J is TRBJ2-3, with TRBD2 matching over 7 bases. CDR3 size: 15 residues. CDR1 and CDR2 (germline): KGHSH, LQKENI. The V segment lost 2 bases and the J segment 0 bases; nucleotides outside the gene matches: 2. The CDR3 bases that were read are TGTGCCAGCTCACCAGTAGCGGGCAGCACAGATACG. Translated: CASSPVAGSTDT. The CDR3 reads in full as CASSPVAGSTDTQYF.

This clone has a handful of counts. CDR3 residues: CASSLVIGGQETQYF. CDR3 DNA (partial): TGTGCCAGCAGCTTAGTAATAGGTGGGCAAGAGACG. The chain couples TRBV7-6 to TRBJ2-3; D is ambiguous. The CDR3 extends 3 residues past the end of the read, so its final part is completed from the germline J gene. The germline CDR1 and CDR2 sequences are SGHVS and FNYEAQ. The CDR3 is 15 residues long.

This clone was counted many times. CDR3 protein: CASSLRPLGETQYF. The sequenced CDR3 bases are TGTGCCAGCAGCTTACGACCCCTAGGAGAGACG. The V and J genes are TRBV7-2 and TRBJ2-3, with D uncertain. The CDR3 end falls 3 residues outside the read, so it is completed with the germline J gene. CDR3 length equals 14 residues. Germline V gene sequence: CDR1 SGHTA, CDR2 FQGNSA.

Many counts were recorded for this clone. The missing CDR3 end, 3 residues past where the read stops, is filled in from the germline J gene. The rearrangement uses TRBV11-2 and TRBJ1-2, with 10 positions matching TRBD1. From germline, CDR1 is SGHAT and CDR2 FQNNGV. V shed 4 bases and J 2 bases; nucleotides not matched to a gene: 4. The CDR3 has 15 amino acids. CDR3 bases read: TGTGCCAGCAGCTCACGACAGGGGGCGAACTATGGC. Translating gives CASSSRQGANYG. The whole CDR3 region reads CASSSRQGANYGYTF.

This clone was found a few times. The DNA ends 3 residues before the CDR3 does, and the rest of the CDR3 is filled in from the germline J gene. This chain uses TRBV25-1 with TRBJ2-6, with TRBD1 matching over 8 bases. The CDR3 loop spans 17 amino acids. V lost 6 bases, J lost 0 bases, and 7 bases stayed unmatched. Germline lookup yields CDR1 MGHDK and CDR2 SYGVNS. CDR3 amino acids: CASSDYRGNSGANVLTF. The part of the CDR3 DNA that was read is TGTGCCAGCAGCGATTACAGGGGGAACTCTGGGGCCAACGTC.

The sequenced part of the CDR3 DNA is TGTGCCAGTAGTATTAACAGGCAAGAGACG. Translated, it gives CASSINRQET. The whole CDR3 is CASSINRQETQYF. This rearrangement joins TRBV19 to TRBJ2-3, with D perhaps TRBD1 (5 bases). The CDR3 end falls 3 residues outside the read, so it is completed with the germline J gene. Germline V CDR1 and CDR2: LNHDA, SQIVND (reference sequence). The CDR3 has 13 residues.

A few counts support this clone. Coverage ceases 3 residues before the CDR3 finishes, and the germline J gene fills in the end. The chain has TRBV20-1 and TRBJ1-1; a weak D match, TRBD1 (6 bases). Germline CDR1 DFQATT, CDR2 SNEGSKA (reference sequence). The CDR3 consists of 15 residues. The V end lost 5 bases, the J end lost 3 bases, and 19 bases lay between the germline ends. The CDR3 sequence is CSALGVTGRDTEAFF. The covered CDR3 bases are TGCAGTGCTCTCGGGGTAACAGGGAGGGACACTGAA.